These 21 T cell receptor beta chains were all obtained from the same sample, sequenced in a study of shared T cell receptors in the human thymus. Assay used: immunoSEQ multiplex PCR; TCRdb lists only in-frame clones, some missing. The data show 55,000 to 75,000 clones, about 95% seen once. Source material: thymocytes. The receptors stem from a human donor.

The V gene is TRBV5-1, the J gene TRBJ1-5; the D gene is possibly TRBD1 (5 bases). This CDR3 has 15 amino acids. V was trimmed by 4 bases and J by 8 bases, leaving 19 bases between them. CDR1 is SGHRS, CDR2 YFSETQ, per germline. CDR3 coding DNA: TGCGCCAGCAGCGCTTTCGACAGCCTATACGAGCCCCAGCATTTT. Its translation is CASSAFDSLYEPQHF.

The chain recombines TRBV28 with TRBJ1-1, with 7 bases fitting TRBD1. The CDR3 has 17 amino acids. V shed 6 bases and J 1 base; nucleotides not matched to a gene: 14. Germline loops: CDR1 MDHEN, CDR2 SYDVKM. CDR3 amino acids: CASSPLDRDGRNTEAFF. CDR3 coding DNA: TGTGCCAGCAGCCCACTAGACAGGGACGGGCGGAACACTGAAGCTTTCTTT. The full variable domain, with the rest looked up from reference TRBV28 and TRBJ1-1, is DVKVTQSSRYLVKRTGEKVFLECVQDMDHENMFWYRQDPGLGLRLIYFSYDVKMKEKGDIPEGYSVSREKKERFSLILESASTNQTSMYLCASSPLDRDGRNTEAFFGQGTRLTVV.

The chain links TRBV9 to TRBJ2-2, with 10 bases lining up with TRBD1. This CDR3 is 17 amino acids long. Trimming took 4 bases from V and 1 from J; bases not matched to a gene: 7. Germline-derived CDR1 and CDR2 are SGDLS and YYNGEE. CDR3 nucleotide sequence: TGTGCCAGCAGCCCAAGACAGGGGGCGCTGAACACCGGGGAGCTGTTTTTT. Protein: CASSPRQGALNTGELFF.

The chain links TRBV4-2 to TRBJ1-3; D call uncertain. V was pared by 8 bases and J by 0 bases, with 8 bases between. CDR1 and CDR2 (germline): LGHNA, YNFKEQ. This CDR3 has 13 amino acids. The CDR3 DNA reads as TGTGCCAGCCCGGGCAACTCTGGAAACACCATATATTTT. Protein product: CASPGNSGNTIYF.

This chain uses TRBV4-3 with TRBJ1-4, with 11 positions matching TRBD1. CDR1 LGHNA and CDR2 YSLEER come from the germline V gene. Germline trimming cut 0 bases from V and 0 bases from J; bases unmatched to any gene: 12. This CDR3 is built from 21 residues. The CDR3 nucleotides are TGCGCCAGCAGCCAAGATCTCCAGGACAGGGGGCAGGGCTCAACTAATGAAAAACTGTTTTTT. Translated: CASSQDLQDRGQGSTNEKLFF.

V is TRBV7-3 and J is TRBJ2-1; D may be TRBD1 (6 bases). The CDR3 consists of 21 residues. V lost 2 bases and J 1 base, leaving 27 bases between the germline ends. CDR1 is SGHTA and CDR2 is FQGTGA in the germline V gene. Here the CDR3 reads CASSLFVHGGEFMGSYNEQFF. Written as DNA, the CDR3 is TGTGCCAGCAGCTTATTTGTGCATGGGGGCGAGTTTATGGGGTCCTACAATGAGCAGTTCTTC.

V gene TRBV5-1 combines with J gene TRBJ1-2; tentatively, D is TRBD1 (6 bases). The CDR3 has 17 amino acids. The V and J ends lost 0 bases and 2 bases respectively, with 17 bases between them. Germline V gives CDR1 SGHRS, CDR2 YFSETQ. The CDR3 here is CASSLDGGRFWNYGYTF. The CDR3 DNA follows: TGCGCCAGCAGCTTGGATGGGGGGCGCTTTTGGAACTATGGCTACACCTTC.

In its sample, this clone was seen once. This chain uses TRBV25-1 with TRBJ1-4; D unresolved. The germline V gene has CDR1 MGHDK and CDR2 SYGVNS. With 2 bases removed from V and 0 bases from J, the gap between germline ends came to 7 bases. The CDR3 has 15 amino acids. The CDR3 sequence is CASSEPGSTNEKLFF. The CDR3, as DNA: TGTGCCAGCAGTGAACCAGGATCAACTAATGAAAAACTGTTTTTT.

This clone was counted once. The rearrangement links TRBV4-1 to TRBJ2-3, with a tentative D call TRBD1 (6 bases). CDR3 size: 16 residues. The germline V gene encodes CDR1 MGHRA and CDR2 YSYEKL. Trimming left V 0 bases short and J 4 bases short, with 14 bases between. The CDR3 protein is CASSQEDSPVADTQYF. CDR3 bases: TGCGCCAGCAGCCAAGAGGACAGCCCAGTCGCAGATACGCAGTATTTT.

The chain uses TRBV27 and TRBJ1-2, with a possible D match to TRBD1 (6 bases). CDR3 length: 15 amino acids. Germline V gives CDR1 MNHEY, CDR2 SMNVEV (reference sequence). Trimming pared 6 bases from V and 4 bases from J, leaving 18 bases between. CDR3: CASRTHGGSRYGYTF. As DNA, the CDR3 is TGTGCCAGCAGGACCCATGGGGGCTCACGCTATGGCTACACCTTC.

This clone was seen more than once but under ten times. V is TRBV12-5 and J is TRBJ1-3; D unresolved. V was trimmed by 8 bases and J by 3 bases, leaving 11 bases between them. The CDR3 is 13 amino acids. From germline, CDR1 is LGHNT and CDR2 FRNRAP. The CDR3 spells CASTFQYGNTIYF. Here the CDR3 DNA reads TGTGCTAGTACTTTCCAGTATGGAAACACCATATATTTT.

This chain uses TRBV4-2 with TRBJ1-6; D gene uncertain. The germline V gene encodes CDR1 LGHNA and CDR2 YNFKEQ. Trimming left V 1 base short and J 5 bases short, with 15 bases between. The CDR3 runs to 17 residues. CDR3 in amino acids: CASSQGGGYSNNSPLHF. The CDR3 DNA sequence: TGTGCCAGCAGCCAAGGGGGAGGCTATTCGAATAATTCACCCCTCCACTTT.

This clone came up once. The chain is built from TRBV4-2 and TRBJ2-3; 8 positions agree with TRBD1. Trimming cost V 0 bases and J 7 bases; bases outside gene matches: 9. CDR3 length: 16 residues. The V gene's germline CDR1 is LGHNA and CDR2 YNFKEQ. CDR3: CASSQEDGQGVYTQYF. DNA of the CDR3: TGTGCCAGCAGCCAAGAAGACGGACAGGGTGTCTATACGCAGTATTTT.

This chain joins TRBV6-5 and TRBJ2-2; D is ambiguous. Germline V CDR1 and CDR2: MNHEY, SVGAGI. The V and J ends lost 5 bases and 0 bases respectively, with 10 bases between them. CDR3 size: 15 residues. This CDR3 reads CASSPRGPNTGELFF. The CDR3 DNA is TGTGCCAGCAGTCCCAGAGGTCCGAACACCGGGGAGCTGTTTTTT.

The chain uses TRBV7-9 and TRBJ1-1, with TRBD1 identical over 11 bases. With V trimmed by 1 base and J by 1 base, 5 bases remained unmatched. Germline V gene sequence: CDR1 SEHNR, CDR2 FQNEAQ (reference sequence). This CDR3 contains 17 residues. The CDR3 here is CASSLGTGGMENTEAFF. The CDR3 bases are TGTGCCAGCAGCTTAGGGACAGGGGGCATGGAGAACACTGAAGCTTTCTTT.

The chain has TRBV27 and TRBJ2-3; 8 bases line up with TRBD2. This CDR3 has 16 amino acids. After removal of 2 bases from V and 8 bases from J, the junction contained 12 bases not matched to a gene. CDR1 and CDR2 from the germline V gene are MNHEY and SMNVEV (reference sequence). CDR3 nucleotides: TGTGCCAGCAGTTTACATGGCGGGGGGCCCCCCGGTACGCAGTATTTT. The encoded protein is CASSLHGGGPPGTQYF.

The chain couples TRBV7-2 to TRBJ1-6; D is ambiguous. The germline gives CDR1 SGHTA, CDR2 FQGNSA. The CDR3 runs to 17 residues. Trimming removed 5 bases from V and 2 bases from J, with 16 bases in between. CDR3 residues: CASSIPLNTTYNSPLHF. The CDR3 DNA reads TGTGCCAGCAGCATACCCCTTAATACGACCTATAATTCACCCCTCCACTTT.

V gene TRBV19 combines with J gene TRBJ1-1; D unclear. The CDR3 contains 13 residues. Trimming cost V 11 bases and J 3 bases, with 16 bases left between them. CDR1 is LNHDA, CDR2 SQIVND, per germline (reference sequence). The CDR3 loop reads CAVARFGYTEAFF. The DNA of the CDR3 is TGTGCCGTAGCACGTTTCGGGTACACTGAAGCTTTCTTT. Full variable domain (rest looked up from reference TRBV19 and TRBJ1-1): DGGITQSPKYLFRKEGQNVTLSCEQNLNHDAMYWYRQDPGQGLRLIYYSQIVNDFQKGDIAEGYSVSREKKESFPLTVTSAQKNPTAFYLCAVARFGYTEAFFGQGTRLTVV.

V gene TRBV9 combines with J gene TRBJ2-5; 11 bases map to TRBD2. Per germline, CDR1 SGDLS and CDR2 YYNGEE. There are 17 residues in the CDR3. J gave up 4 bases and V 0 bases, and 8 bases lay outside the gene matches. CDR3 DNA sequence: TGTGCCAGCAGCGTAGATCCTAGCGGGGGGCAAAGAGAGACCCAGTACTTC. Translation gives CASSVDPSGGQRETQYF.

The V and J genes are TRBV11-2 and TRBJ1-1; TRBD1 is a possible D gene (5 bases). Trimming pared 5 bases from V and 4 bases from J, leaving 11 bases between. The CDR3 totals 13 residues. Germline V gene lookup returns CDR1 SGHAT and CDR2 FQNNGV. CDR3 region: CASSQGVFTEAFF. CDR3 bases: TGTGCCAGCAGCCAAGGGGTCTTCACTGAAGCTTTCTTT.

The CDR3 is CASNVSGGRYNEQFF. The CDR3 DNA reads TGTGCCAGCAACGTTAGCGGGGGGCGGTACAATGAGCAGTTCTTC. This chain joins TRBV27 and TRBJ2-1, with TRBD2 matching 10 bases. Germline CDR1 reads MNHEY; CDR2 reads SMNVEV (reference sequence). The CDR3 runs to 15 residues. Trimming removed 7 bases from V and 4 bases from J; junction bases left unmatched: 7.